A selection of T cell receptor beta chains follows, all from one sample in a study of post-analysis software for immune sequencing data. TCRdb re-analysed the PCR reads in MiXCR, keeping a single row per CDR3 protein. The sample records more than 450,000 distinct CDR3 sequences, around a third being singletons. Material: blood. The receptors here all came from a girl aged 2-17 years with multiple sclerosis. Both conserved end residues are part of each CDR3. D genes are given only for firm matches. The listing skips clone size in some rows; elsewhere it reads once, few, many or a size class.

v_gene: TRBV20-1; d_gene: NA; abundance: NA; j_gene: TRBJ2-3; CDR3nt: TGCAGTGCTAGAGATGGAACGCGCACAGATACGCAGTATTTT; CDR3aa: CSARDGTRTDTQYF
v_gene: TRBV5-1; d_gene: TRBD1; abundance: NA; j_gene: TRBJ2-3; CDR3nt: TGCGCCAGCGGCATCGGACAGGGTAGTCCCCCAGATACGCAGTATTTT; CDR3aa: CASGIGQGSPPDTQYF
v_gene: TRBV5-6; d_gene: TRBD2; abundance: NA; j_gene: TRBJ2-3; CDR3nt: TGTGCCAGCAGCCCGGGGGGGGAAAGCGAAGATACGCAGTATTTT; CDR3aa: CASSPGGESEDTQYF
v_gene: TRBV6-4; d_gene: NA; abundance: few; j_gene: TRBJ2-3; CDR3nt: TGTGCCAGCAGTGACTCTCCCCTGTCGAGCACAGATACGCAGTATTTT; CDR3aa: CASSDSPLSSTDTQYF
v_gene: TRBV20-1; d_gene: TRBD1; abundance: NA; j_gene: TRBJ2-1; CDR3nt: TGCAGTGCTTCAAAGGACAGGGCGGCCTACAATGAGCAGTTCTTC; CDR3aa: CSASKDRAAYNEQFF
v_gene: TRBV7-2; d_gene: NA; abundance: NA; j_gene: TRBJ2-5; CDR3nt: TGTGCCAGCAGCACAAGGGGACAACCTCAAGAGACCCAGTACTTC; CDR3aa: CASSTRGQPQETQYF
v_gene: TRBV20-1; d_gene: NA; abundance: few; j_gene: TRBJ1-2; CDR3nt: TGCAGTGCTAGAGATGGGAAGGGGAACTATGGCTACACCTTC; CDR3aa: CSARDGKGNYGYTF
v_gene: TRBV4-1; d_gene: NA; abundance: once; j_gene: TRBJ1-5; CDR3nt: TGCGCCAGCAGCCAAGAACCGGGGGGTTATAGCAATCAGCCCCAGCATTTT; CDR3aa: CASSQEPGGYSNQPQHF
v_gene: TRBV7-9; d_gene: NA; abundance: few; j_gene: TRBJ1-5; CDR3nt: TGTGCCAGCAGGTGGATTAGCAATCAGCCCCAGCATTTT; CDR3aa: CASRWISNQPQHF
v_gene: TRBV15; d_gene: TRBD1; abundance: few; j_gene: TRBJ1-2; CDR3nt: TGTGCCACCAGCAGAGGACCAGACAGGGGCGGAAACTATGGCTACACCTTC; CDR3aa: CATSRGPDRGGNYGYTF
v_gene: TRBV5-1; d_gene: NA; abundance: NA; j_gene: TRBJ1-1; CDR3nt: TGCGCCGGCAGTCCCGGGACTCTCAAGGCCCAAACTGAAGCTTTCTTT; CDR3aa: CAGSPGTLKAQTEAFF
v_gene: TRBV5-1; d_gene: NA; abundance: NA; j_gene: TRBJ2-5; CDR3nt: TGCGCCAGCAGTATCGATGGACAGACAGAGACCCAGTACTTC; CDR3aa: CASSIDGQTETQYF
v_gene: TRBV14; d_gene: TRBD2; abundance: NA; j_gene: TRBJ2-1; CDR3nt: TGTGCCAGCAGCCCACGACTAGCGGGGGTCGGTGAGCAGTTCTTC; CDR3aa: CASSPRLAGVGEQFF
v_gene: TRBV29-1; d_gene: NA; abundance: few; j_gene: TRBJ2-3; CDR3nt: TGCAGCGTGCTGAACAGGGCTACCAGCACAGATACGCAGTATTTT; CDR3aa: CSVLNRATSTDTQYF
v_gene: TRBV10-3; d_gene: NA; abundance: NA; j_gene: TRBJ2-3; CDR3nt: TGTGCCATCAGGGCCCCCCCCGGGGATACGCAGTATTTT; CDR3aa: CAIRAPPGDTQYF
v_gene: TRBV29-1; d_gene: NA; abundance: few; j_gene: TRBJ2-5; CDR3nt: TGCAGCGTTGAAAAGGATACAACACAAGAGACCCAGTACTTC; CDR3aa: CSVEKDTTQETQYF
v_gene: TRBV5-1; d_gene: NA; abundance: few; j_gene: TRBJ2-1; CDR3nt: TGCGCCAGCAGAAGTCGGGGAGGCTACAATGAGCAGTTCTTC; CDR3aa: CASRSRGGYNEQFF
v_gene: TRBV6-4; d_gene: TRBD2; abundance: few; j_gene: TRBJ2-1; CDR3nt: TGTGCCAGCAGTGACCGGGGGGGAATCGAGCAGTTCTTC; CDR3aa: CASSDRGGIEQFF
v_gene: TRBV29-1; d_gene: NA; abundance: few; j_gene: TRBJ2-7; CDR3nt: TGCAGCGTTGTGGAGTCCTACGAGCAGTACTTC; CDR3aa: CSVVESYEQYF
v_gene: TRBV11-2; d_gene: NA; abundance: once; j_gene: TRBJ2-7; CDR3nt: TGTGCCAGCAGCTTAACAGCTCATGGCTACAATGAGCAGTACTTC; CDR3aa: CASSLTAHGYNEQYF
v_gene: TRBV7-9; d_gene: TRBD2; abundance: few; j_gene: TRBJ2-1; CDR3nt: TGTGCCAGCAGCTTGACTAGCTCCCCCAATGAGCAGTTCTTC; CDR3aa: CASSLTSSPNEQFF
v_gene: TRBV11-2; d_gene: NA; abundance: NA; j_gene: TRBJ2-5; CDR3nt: TGTGCCAGCAGCAGCCGGGCCCTCCGCCCCGAGACCCAGTACTTC; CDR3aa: CASSSRALRPETQYF
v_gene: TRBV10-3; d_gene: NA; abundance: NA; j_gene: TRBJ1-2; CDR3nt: TGTGCCGTCAGTGAGTCAGCGGACGTTAACTATGGCTACACCTTC; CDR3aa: CAVSESADVNYGYTF
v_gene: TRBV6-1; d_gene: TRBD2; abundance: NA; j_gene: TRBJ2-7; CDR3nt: TGTGCCAGCAGTCCCCTTGGGACTAGCGGCTACGAGCAGTACTTC; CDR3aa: CASSPLGTSGYEQYF
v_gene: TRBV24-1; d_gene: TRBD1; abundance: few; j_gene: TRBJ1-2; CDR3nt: TGTGCCACCAGTGAGAGGACAGGGGCCGGCTACACCTTC; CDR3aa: CATSERTGAGYTF
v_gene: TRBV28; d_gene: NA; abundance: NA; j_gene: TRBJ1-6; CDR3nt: TGTGCCAGCAGTTCCGGCCCCGTACAGGCGGATAATTCACCCCTCCACTTT; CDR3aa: CASSSGPVQADNSPLHF
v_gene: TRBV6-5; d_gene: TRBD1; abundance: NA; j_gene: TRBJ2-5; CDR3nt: TGTGCCAGCAGTTACGTGACAGGGCCTCTGTACTTC; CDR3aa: CASSYVTGPLYF
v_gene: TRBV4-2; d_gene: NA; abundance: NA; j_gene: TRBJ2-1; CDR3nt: TGTGCCAGCAGCCAAGATATCGGTGCACCCAGGCGGAATGAGCAGTTCTTC; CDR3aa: CASSQDIGAPRRNEQFF
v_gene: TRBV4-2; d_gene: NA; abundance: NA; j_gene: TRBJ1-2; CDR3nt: TGTGCCAGCAGCCAAGTTGGCTGGCAGGGCTACACCTTC; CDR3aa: CASSQVGWQGYTF
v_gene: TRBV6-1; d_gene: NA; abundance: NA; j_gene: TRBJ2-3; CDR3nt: TGTGCCAGCAACCTCAGGGGGGGGATGACAGATACGCAGTATTTT; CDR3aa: CASNLRGGMTDTQYF